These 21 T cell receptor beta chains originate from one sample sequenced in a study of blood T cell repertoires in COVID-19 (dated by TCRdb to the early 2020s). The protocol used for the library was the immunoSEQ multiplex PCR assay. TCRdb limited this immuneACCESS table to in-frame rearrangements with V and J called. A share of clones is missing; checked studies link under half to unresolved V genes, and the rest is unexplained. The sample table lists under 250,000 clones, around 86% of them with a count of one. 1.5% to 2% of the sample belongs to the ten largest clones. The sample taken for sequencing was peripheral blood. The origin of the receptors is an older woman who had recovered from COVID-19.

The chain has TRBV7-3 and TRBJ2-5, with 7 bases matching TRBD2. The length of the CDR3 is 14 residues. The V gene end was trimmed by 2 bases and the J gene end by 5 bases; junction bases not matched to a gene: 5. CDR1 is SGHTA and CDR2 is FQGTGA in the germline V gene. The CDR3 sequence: CASSLGPAGETQYF. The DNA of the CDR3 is TGTGCCAGCAGCTTAGGCCCAGCGGGGGAGACCCAGTACTTC.

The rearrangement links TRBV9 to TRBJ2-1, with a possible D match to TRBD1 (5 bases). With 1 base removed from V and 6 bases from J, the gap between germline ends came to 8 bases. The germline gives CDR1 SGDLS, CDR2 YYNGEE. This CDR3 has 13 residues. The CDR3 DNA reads TGTGCCAGCAGCGTACAGGGTGCCAATGAGCAGTTCTTC. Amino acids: CASSVQGANEQFF. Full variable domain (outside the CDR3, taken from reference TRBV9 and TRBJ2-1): DSGVTQTPKHLITATGQRVTLRCSPRSGDLSVYWYQQSLDQGLQFLIQYYNGEERAKGNILERFSAQQFPDLHSELNLSSLELGDSALYFCASSVQGANEQFFGPGTRLTVL.

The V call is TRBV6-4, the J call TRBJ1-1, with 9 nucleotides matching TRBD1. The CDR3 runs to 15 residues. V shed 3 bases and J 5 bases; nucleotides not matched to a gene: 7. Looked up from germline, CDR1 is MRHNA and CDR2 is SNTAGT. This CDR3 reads CASSEGTGSYTEAFF. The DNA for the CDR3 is TGTGCCAGCAGTGAAGGGACAGGGTCTTATACTGAAGCTTTCTTT.

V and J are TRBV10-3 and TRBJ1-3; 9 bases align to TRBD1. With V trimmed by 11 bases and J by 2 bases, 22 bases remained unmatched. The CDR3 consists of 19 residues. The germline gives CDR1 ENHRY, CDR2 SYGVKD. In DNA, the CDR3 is TGTGCCTCGAGTAAGTCGGTCCTTCTACAGGGGGCGACTGGAAACACCATATATTTT. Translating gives CASSKSVLLQGATGNTIYF.

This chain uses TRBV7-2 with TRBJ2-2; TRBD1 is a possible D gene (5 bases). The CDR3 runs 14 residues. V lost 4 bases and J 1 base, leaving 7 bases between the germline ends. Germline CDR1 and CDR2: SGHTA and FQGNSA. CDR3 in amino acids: CASSSTGNTGELFF. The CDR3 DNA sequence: TGTGCCAGCAGCTCCACAGGGAACACCGGGGAGCTGTTTTTT.

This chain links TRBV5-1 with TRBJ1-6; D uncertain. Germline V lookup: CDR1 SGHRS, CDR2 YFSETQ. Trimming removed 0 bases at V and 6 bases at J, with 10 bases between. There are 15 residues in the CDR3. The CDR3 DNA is TGCGCCAGCAGCTTGGTGGGCATTATTAATTCACCCCTCCACTTT. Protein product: CASSLVGIINSPLHF. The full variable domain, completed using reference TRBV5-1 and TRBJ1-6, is KAGVTQTPRYLIKTRGQQVTLSCSPISGHRSVSWYQQTPGQGLQFLFEYFSETQRNKGNFPGRFSGRQFSNSRSEMNVSTLELGDSALYLCASSLVGIINSPLHFGNGTRLTVT.

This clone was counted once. This chain's CDR3 is CASSIWVGGYTF. The CDR3 coding sequence is TGTGCCAGCAGTATCTGGGTCGGGGGCTACACCTTC. V is TRBV12-3 or TRBV12-4 and J is TRBJ1-2; D not resolved. This CDR3 has 12 amino acids. Trimming removed 5 bases from V and 8 bases from J, with 12 bases in between.

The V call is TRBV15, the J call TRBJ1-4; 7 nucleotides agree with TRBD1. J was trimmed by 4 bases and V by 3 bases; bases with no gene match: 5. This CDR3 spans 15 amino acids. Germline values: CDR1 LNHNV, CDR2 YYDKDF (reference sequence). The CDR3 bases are TGTGCCACCAGCAGGTCCGGACAGGATAATGAAAAACTGTTTTTT. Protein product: CATSRSGQDNEKLFF.

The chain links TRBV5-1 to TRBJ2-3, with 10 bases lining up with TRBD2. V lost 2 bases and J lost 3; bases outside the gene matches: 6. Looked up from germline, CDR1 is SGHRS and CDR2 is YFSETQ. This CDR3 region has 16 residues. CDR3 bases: TGCGCCAGCAGCTTACCCCCTAGCGGGGGTACAGATACGCAGTATTTT. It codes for CASSLPPSGGTDTQYF.

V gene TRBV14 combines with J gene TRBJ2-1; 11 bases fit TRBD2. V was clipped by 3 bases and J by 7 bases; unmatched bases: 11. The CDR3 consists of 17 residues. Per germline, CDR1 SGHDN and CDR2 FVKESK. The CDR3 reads CASSHETVAGGRNEQFF. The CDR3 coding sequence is TGTGCCAGCAGCCATGAAACCGTAGCGGGGGGGCGGAATGAGCAGTTCTTC.

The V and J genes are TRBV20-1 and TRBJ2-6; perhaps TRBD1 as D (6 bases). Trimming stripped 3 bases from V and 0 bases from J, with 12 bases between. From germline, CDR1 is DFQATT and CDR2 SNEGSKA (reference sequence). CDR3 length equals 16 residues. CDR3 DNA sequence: TGCAGTGCTAGTAACAGGGTAAACTCTGGGGCCAACGTCCTGACTTTC. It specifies CSASNRVNSGANVLTF.

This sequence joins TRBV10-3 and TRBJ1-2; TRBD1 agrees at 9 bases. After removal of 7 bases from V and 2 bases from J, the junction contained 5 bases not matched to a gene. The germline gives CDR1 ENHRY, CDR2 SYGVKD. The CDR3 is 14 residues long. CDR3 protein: CAINKDRGNYGYTF. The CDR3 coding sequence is TGTGCCATCAACAAGGACAGGGGAAACTATGGCTACACCTTC.

CDR3 sequence reads: CASSGGVPGQHNFNYGYTF. The CDR3 bases are TGTGCCAGCAGCGGAGGCGTACCGGGACAGCATAACTTTAACTATGGCTACACCTTC. V usage is TRBV7-2 and J usage is TRBJ1-2; 7 bases map to TRBD1. The CDR3 loop spans 19 amino acids. Germline CDR1 SGHTA, CDR2 FQGNSA. Trimming at V came to 5 bases and at J to 1 base, leaving 19 bases not matched to a gene.

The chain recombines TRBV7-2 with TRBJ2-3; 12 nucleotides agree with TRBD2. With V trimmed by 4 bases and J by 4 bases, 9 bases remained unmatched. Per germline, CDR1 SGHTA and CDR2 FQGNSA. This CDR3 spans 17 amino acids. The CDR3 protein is CASSSSSGGAVSDTQYF. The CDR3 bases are TGTGCCAGCAGCTCGTCTAGCGGGGGGGCGGTATCAGATACGCAGTATTTT.

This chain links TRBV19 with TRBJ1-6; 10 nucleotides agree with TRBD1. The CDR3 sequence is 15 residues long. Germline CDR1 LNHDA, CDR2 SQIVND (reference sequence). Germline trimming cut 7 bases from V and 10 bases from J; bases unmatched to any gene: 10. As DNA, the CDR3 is TGTGCCAGTACAGCAAACCGGGACAGGGGATCACCCCTCCACTTT. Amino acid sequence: CASTANRDRGSPLHF.

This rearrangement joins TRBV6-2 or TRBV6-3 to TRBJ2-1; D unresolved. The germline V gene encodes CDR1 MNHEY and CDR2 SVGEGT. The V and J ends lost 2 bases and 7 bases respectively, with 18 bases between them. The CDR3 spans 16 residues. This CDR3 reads CASSYGRGRPRNEQFF. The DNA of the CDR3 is TGTGCCAGCAGTTACGGCCGAGGAAGGCCGAGGAATGAGCAGTTCTTC.

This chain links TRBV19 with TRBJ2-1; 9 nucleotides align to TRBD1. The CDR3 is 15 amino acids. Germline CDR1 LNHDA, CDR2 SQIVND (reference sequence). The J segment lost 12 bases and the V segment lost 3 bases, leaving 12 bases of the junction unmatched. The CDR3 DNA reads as TGTGCCAGTAGTATTACCTCGGGGACAGGGCGGGGGCAGTTCTTC. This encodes CASSITSGTGRGQFF.

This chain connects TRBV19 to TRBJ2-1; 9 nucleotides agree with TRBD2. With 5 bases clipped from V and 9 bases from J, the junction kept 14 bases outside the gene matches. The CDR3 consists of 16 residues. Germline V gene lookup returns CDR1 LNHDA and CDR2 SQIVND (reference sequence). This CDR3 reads CASSRSGGKGTTEQFF. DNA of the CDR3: TGTGCCAGTAGTCGGAGCGGGGGGAAGGGAACCACTGAGCAGTTCTTC.

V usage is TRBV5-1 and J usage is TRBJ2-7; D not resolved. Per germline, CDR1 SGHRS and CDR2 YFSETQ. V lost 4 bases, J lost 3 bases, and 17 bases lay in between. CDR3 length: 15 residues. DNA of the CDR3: TGCGCCAGCAGCCCAGACACCACCTCCCTCTACGAGCAGTACTTC. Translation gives CASSPDTTSLYEQYF.

In DNA form, the CDR3 reads TGTGCCAGCCGATCCAGGGTCTCAAGCGCAGTGTCCGGGGAGCTGTTTTTT. Amino acid sequence: CASRSRVSSAVSGELFF. This chain links TRBV27 with TRBJ2-2, with D possibly being TRBD1 (5 bases). The CDR3 totals 17 residues. The V end was cut by 8 bases, the J end by 6 bases, with 25 bases between. Germline CDR1 is MNHEY and CDR2 is SMNVEV (reference sequence).

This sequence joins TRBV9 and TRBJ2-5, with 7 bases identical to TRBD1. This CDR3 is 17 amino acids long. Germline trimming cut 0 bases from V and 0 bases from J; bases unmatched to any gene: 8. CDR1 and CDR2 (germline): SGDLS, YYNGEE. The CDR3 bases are TGTGCCAGCAGCGTAGCTTTGGGGACAGCTAACCAAGAGACCCAGTACTTC. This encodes CASSVALGTANQETQYF. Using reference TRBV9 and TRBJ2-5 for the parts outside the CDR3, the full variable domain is DSGVTQTPKHLITATGQRVTLRCSPRSGDLSVYWYQQSLDQGLQFLIQYYNGEERAKGNILERFSAQQFPDLHSELNLSSLELGDSALYFCASSVALGTANQETQYFGPGTRLLVL.